Listed below are T cell receptor beta chains from one sample, sequenced in a study of T cell responses to AZD1222 COVID-19 vaccine. Method: immunoSEQ multiplex PCR; TCRdb's copy keeps in-frame clones and lacks some. The profile shows about 180,000 clones, 90% to 95% of them singletons. Material: peripheral blood, obtained 28 days after the second dose of the MenACWY control vaccine. The receptor source for this set is an adult who received the MenACWY meningococcal vaccine as a control. The CDR3 runs from the conserved cysteine through the conserved F or W. A D gene is named only where the DNA matches it firmly. The size entry is marked missing in some rows and otherwise reads once, few, many or a size class.

abundance,d_gene,j_gene,v_gene,CDR3aa,CDR3nt
NA,NA,TRBJ1-2,TRBV2,CASLQGYGYTF,TGTGCCAGCTTGCAGGGCTATGGCTACACCTTC
once,TRBD2,TRBJ2-2,TRBV5-1,CASSLVSGGTGELFF,TGCGCCAGCAGCTTGGTTAGCGGGGGCACCGGGGAGCTGTTTTTT
NA,TRBD1,TRBJ2-7,TRBV5-1,CASSTTGRQGAFYEQYF,TGCGCCAGCAGCACGACCGGGCGACAGGGGGCTTTCTACGAGCAGTACTTC
NA,NA,TRBJ1-2,TRBV28,CAWGGGTQANYGYTF,TGTGCCTGGGGCGGGGGAACTCAAGCTAACTATGGCTACACCTTC
once,NA,TRBJ1-1,TRBV18,CASSPPMNTEAFF,TGTGCCAGCTCACCCCCCATGAACACTGAAGCTTTCTTT
NA,NA,TRBJ1-1,TRBV28,CASSYGGLRPEAFF,TGTGCCAGCAGTTACGGGGGGCTGAGGCCTGAAGCTTTCTTT
NA,NA,TRBJ1-2,TRBV6-1,CASSELQGGGYTF,TGTGCCAGCAGTGAACTACAGGGTGGGGGCTACACCTTC
NA,NA,TRBJ1-1,TRBV29-1,CSVRPQNEAFF,TGCAGCGTTAGGCCCCAGAATGAAGCTTTCTTT
NA,NA,TRBJ1-5,TRBV5-4,CASSSDSQPQHF,TGTGCCAGCAGTTCGGACAGCCAGCCCCAGCATTTT
NA,NA,TRBJ2-3,TRBV9,CASSPGLVLEDTQYF,TGTGCCAGCAGCCCGGGACTCGTCCTTGAAGATACGCAGTATTTT
NA,NA,TRBJ1-4,TRBV18,CASSPGGAATNEKLFF,TGTGCCAGCTCACCGGGAGGGGCAGCAACTAATGAAAAACTGTTTTTT
NA,TRBD1,TRBJ2-2,TRBV18,CASSPGTGLNTGELFF,TGTGCCAGCTCACCCGGGACAGGATTGAACACCGGGGAGCTGTTTTTT
NA,TRBD2,TRBJ2-3,TRBV6-5,CASRNSGGATDTQYF,TGTGCCAGCAGGAATAGCGGGGGGGCGACAGATACGCAGTATTTT
NA,TRBD1,TRBJ2-3,TRBV11-3,CASSPGTASTPSTDTQYF,TGTGCCAGCAGCCCCGGGACAGCTTCAACCCCTAGCACAGATACGCAGTATTTT
NA,NA,TRBJ2-3,TRBV9,CASSVVEGGLTDTQYF,TGTGCCAGCAGCGTAGTTGAGGGGGGCTTGACAGATACGCAGTATTTT
NA,TRBD2,TRBJ2-7,TRBV15,CATSRDRAAGGREQYF,TGTGCCACCAGCAGAGATAGAGCAGCGGGGGGACGGGAGCAGTACTTC
NA,TRBD1,TRBJ1-2,TRBV7-9,CASSPTGAYGYTF,TGTGCCAGCAGTCCGACAGGGGCCTATGGCTACACCTTC
NA,NA,TRBJ1-3,TRBV6-1,CASREQGLRSGNTIYF,TGTGCCAGCAGGGAACAGGGCCTCCGCTCTGGAAACACCATATATTTT
NA,NA,TRBJ1-3,TRBV10-3,CAISEVENTIYF,TGTGCCATCAGTGAAGTTGAAAACACCATATATTTT
NA,NA,TRBJ2-3,TRBV30,CAWSVGVGGQYF,TGTGCCTGGAGTGTCGGTGTTGGGGGGCAGTATTTT